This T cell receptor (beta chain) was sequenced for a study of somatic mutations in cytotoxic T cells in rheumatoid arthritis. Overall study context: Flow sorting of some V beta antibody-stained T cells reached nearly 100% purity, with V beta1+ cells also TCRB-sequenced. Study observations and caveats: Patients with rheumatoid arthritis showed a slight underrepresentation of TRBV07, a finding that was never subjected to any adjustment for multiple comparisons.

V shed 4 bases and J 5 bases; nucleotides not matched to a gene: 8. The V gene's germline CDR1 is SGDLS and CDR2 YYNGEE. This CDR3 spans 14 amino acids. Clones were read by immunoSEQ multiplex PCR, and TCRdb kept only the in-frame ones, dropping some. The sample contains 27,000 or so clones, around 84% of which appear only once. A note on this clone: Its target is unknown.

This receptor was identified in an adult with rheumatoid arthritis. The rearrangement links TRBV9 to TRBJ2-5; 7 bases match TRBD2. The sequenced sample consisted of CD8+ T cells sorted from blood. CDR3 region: CASSPPGGSETQYF. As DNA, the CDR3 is TGTGCCAGCAGCCCTCCCGGCGGGAGTGAGACCCAGTACTTC.